The rows below give T cell receptor beta chains drawn from one sample of a study of CD8+ T cells in alopecia areata. Profiling relied on immunoSEQ multiplex PCR, and the TCRdb table lists in-frame clones only, not all of them. The sample lists 140,000 to 150,000 clones, about 47% occurring once. The starting material was CD4+ T cells sorted from blood, obtained at week 0. These receptors all stem from a human donor with alopecia areata. Each CDR3 is given with its conserved first and last residue. The D gene is left open where the match is weak.

>TRBV23-1|NA|TRBJ2-1
CASSHQFRVPGHNEQFF
>TRBV7-8|NA|TRBJ2-3
CASSSNPTDTQYF
>TRBV7-9|NA|TRBJ1-4
CASREFSGSKLFF
>TRBV6-6|NA|TRBJ2-2
CASTVVGRGTGELFF
>TRBV28|TRBD1|TRBJ2-1
CASSLQGREQFF
>TRBV6-5|NA|TRBJ2-7
CASSYSIHTAAYEQYF
>TRBV29-1|NA|TRBJ1-1
CSVEIGFGDTEAFF
>TRBV4-3|NA|TRBJ2-2
CASSQLQGMGSGELFF
>TRBV29-1|NA|TRBJ2-5
CSGEWRETQYF
>TRBV20-1|NA|TRBJ2-5
CSARPSETQYF
>TRBV5-1|NA|TRBJ2-1
CASSLVPRSYNEQFF
>TRBV30|NA|TRBJ1-2
CAWSIGQYGYTF
>TRBV30|NA|TRBJ2-2
CAWSSTRPRLGGELFF
>TRBV5-6|TRBD1|TRBJ2-5
CASSQGDREETQYF
>TRBV11-2|NA|TRBJ2-1
CASSSNTGNEQFF